This TCR beta chain originates from a study of CD8 T cells in Susac syndrome. Study-wide points: In its TCR sequencing and HLA analysis, the study acknowledged that the number of individuals was relatively small.

V gave up 10 bases and J gave up 2 bases, with 9 bases separating them. Germline assignment: CDR1 SEHNR and CDR2 FQNEAQ (reference sequence). This CDR3 is 12 amino acids long. Reverse transcription of roughly 0.5 to 1 ug RNA used random hexamers. TCRdb passed the immunoSEQ multiplex PCR reads through MiXCR, listing each CDR3 protein once. The data hold 250,000 to 300,000 distinct CDR3 sequences, with 89% observed a single time. On this clonotype: What it binds is not known.

CD8+ and CD4+ T cells circulating in blood were sequenced for TCR beta. Through negative isolation, CD4+ and CD8+ T cells were obtained, while TEMRA cells were enriched using FACS. The chain couples TRBV7-9 to TRBJ1-5; D is unclear. The material sequenced was CD8+ T cells from PBMCs. This clonotype originated in a human donor with multiple sclerosis. CDR3: CATSEGNQPQHF. The CDR3 coding sequence is TGTGCCACCTCAGAGGGCAATCAGCCCCAGCATTTT.